The 15 T cell receptor beta chains below all came from one sample that was sequenced in a study of blood T cell repertoires in COVID-19. The assay was immunoSEQ multiplex PCR, and TCRdb's table has in-frame clones only and misses some. The sample has about 150,000 clones, just under 85% seen once. Sequencing was performed on peripheral blood. The source of these receptors is a woman aged 60-70 years with acute or convalescent COVID-19.

CDR3 region: CSVEGTGHSVVYGYTF. As DNA, the CDR3 is TGCAGCGTTGAAGGGACAGGGCACTCTGTAGTCTATGGCTACACCTTC. The chain uses TRBV29-1 and TRBJ1-2; 8 positions agree with TRBD1. Germline lookup yields CDR1 SQVTM and CDR2 ANQGSEA. J was trimmed by 4 bases and V by 1 base; bases with no gene match: 11. This CDR3 region has 16 residues.

This clone occurred once. J is TRBJ2-1 and V is TRBV18, with D perhaps matching TRBD1 (5 bases). The CDR3 length is 14 residues. The germline V gene has CDR1 KGHSH and CDR2 LQKENI. Between the trimmed V and J ends, which lost 2 bases and 8 bases, there was a span of 13 bases. CDR3 protein: CASSPITQGDEQFF. The CDR3 DNA sequence: TGTGCCAGCTCACCAATCACGCAGGGCGATGAGCAGTTCTTC. Together with reference TRBV18 and TRBJ2-1, the CDR3 gives the full variable domain: NAGVMQNPRHLVRRRGQEARLRCSPMKGHSHVYWYRQLPEEGLKFMVYLQKENIIDESGMPKERFSAEFPKEGPSILRIQQVVRGDSAAYFCASSPITQGDEQFFGPGTRLTVL.

Only a few counts were recorded for this clone. The chain carries TRBV24-1 and TRBJ2-3; TRBD1 matches 9 bases. V gave up 2 bases and J gave up 9 bases; unmatched junction bases: 5. Looked up from germline, CDR1 is KGHDR and CDR2 is SFDVKD. The length of the CDR3 is 14 residues. The CDR3 nucleotides read TGTGCCACCAGTGATTGGGACAGGGCGGGCACGCAGTATTTT. Translated: CATSDWDRAGTQYF.

The chain employs TRBV12-3 or TRBV12-4 and TRBJ2-5; 7 nucleotides match TRBD2. This CDR3 has 13 amino acids. Unmatched junction bases numbered 2, after V lost 5 bases and J lost 2 bases. CDR3 in DNA: TGTGCCAGCAGTCGACTAGCTCAAGAGACCCAGTACTTC. This translates into CASSRLAQETQYF.

CDR3 loop: CASSPGRNTEAFF. In nucleotides, the CDR3 is TGTGCCAGCTCACCGGGGCGGAACACTGAAGCTTTCTTT. This chain joins TRBV18 and TRBJ1-1; possibly TRBD1 for D (5 bases). The germline CDR1 and CDR2 sequences are KGHSH and LQKENI. V was trimmed by 3 bases and J by 1 base, leaving 6 bases between them. The CDR3 has 13 amino acids.

This chain connects TRBV5-4 to TRBJ2-3, with a weak D call TRBD1 (6 bases). Trimming took off 5 bases at V and 3 bases at J, with 13 bases between the two ends. Germline CDR1 reads SGHNT; CDR2 reads YYREEE (reference sequence). The CDR3 contains 14 residues. The CDR3 loop reads CASRYNRDTDTQYF. DNA for the CDR3: TGTGCCAGCAGGTACAACAGGGATACAGATACGCAGTATTTT. The whole variable domain, filled in from reference TRBV5-4 and TRBJ2-3, reads ETGVTQSPTHLIKTRGQQVTLRCSSQSGHNTVSWYQQALGQGPQFIFQYYREEENGRGNFPPRFSGLQFPNYSSELNVNALELDDSALYLCASRYNRDTDTQYFGPGTRLTVL.

V gene TRBV10-1 combines with J gene TRBJ1-3; 7 positions agree with TRBD1. This CDR3 region has 14 residues. The V and J ends lost 9 bases and 2 bases, in that order; junction bases with no gene match: 7. Germline assignment: CDR1 WNHNN and CDR2 SYGVQD (reference sequence). The CDR3 sequence is CASSPGQAGNTIYF. The CDR3 DNA sequence: TGCGCCAGTTCCCCCGGACAGGCTGGAAACACCATATATTTT.

V is TRBV9 and J is TRBJ1-1, with unresolved D. The CDR3 runs 13 residues. Trimming left V 1 base short and J 1 base short, with 5 bases between. Germline V CDR1 and CDR2: SGDLS, YYNGEE. As DNA, the CDR3 is TGTGCCAGCAGCGTATCAGGGAACACTGAAGCTTTCTTT. Residues: CASSVSGNTEAFF.

This clone was recorded once. The rearrangement joins TRBV7-3 to TRBJ2-2; D perhaps matches TRBD1 (5 bases). Trimming removed 5 bases at V and 0 bases at J, with 13 bases between. The CDR3 sequence is 16 residues long. Germline V gene sequence: CDR1 SGHTA, CDR2 FQGTGA. The CDR3 coding sequence is TGTGCCAGCAGCCTCGTCACAGGAGCGAACACCGGGGAGCTGTTTTTT. It is translated as CASSLVTGANTGELFF.

This sequence joins TRBV11-2 and TRBJ1-5, with TRBD1 matching over 9 bases. The CDR3 is made up of 15 amino acids. V was clipped by 5 bases and J by 6 bases; unmatched bases: 8. Germline CDR1 reads SGHAT; CDR2 reads FQNNGV. For the CDR3, the DNA is TGTGCCAGCAGCGCGGGACAGGGACGGGGTCAGCCCCAGCATTTT. It codes for CASSAGQGRGQPQHF.

J is TRBJ1-2 and V is TRBV9; tentatively, D is TRBD1 (5 bases). Germline-derived CDR1 and CDR2 are SGDLS and YYNGEE. Between the trimmed V and J ends, which lost 4 bases and 2 bases, there was a span of 12 bases. This CDR3 has 14 residues. Here the CDR3 reads CASSPSAGNYGYTF. The CDR3 nucleotides are TGTGCCAGCAGCCCGTCAGCAGGGAACTATGGCTACACCTTC. The whole variable domain, filled in from reference TRBV9 and TRBJ1-2, reads DSGVTQTPKHLITATGQRVTLRCSPRSGDLSVYWYQQSLDQGLQFLIQYYNGEERAKGNILERFSAQQFPDLHSELNLSSLELGDSALYFCASSPSAGNYGYTFGSGTRLTVV.

The CDR3 nucleotides are TGTGCCAGCAACCACCCAGCGGGGGGAACCTACGAGCAGTACGTC. As protein: CASNHPAGGTYEQYV. The chain recombines TRBV6-5 with TRBJ2-7; TRBD2 agrees at 9 bases. The CDR3 is 15 amino acids. The J segment lost 2 bases and the V segment lost 7 bases, leaving 9 bases of the junction unmatched. Germline V gene sequence: CDR1 MNHEY, CDR2 SVGAGI.

J is TRBJ2-5 and V is TRBV30, with a weak D call TRBD1 (7 bases). The CDR3 extends over 15 amino acids. CDR1 is GTSNPN, CDR2 SVGIG, per germline (reference sequence). With 3 bases removed from V and 5 bases from J, the gap between germline ends came to 19 bases. The CDR3 here is CAWSPNGQEGETQYF. CDR3 nucleotide sequence: TGTGCCTGGAGCCCCAACGGACAGGAGGGGGAGACCCAGTACTTC. The variable domain in full, with the rest retrieved from reference TRBV30 and TRBJ2-5, is SQTIHQWPATLVQPVGSPLSLECTVEGTSNPNLYWYRQAAGRGLQLLFYSVGIGQISSEVPQNLSASRPQDRQFILSSKKLLLSDSGFYLCAWSPNGQEGETQYFGPGTRLLVL.

The chain combines TRBV6-5 with TRBJ1-4; possible D gene TRBD1, 6 bases. The CDR3 is 14 residues long. Per the germline V gene, CDR1 is MNHEY and CDR2 is SVGAGI. V lost 7 bases and J 8 bases, leaving 17 bases between the germline ends. CDR3: CASNLGQRFEKLFF. Here the CDR3 DNA reads TGTGCCAGCAACCTAGGACAGCGTTTCGAAAAACTGTTTTTT.

This chain's CDR3 is CAASGGPPDTQYF. CDR3 coding DNA: TGTGCAGCCTCGGGGGGCCCCCCAGATACGCAGTATTTT. The chain joins TRBV10-3 to TRBJ2-3; a possible D gene is TRBD2 (7 bases). The germline V gene has CDR1 ENHRY and CDR2 SYGVKD. This CDR3 has 13 residues.